This record covers a single TCR beta chain. Its antigen is unknown. The entry originates in a study of cytomegalovirus exposure and HLA in healthy donors. As for the study in general: As released early, the data held about 85 million unique TCRs from HLA-typed donors. Study-level points and caveats: A few chains tied to CMV proved CMV antigen-specific in vitro. Accurate HLA-A and HLA-B prediction from TCR beta sequences was reported for most subjects.

PCR primers comprised 60 Vbeta and 13 Jbeta primers. Repertoires were generated with immunoSEQ multiplex PCR, while TCRdb's copy carries only in-frame clones and drops some. The table records tens of thousands of clones, over 70% of them present only once. Germline V gives CDR1 SGHRS, CDR2 YFSETQ. V dropped 4 bases and J dropped 4 bases, with 15 bases sitting between them. The CDR3 runs to 14 residues. Source material: PBMCs. The chain carries TRBV5-1 and TRBJ2-7; maybe TRBD2 (6 bases). The receptor's source is a girl aged 2 to 10 in good health and CMV-seropositive. The CDR3 region is CASSGGDRLYEQYF. Here the CDR3 DNA reads TGCGCCAGCAGCGGAGGGGACCGTTTATACGAGCAGTACTTC.